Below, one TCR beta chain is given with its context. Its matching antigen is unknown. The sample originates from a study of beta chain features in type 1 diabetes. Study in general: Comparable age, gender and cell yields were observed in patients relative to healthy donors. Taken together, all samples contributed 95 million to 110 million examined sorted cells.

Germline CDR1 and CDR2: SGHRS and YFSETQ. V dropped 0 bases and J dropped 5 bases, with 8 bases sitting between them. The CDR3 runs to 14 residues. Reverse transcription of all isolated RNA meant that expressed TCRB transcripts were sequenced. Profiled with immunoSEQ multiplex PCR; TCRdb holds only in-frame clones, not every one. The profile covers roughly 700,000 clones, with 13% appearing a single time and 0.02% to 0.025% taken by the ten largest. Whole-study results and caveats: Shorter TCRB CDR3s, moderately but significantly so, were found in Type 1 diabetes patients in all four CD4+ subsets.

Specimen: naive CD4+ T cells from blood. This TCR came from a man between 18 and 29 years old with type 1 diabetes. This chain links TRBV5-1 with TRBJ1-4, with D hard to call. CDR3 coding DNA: TGCGCCAGCAGCTTGGACGCCCGGAATGAAAAACTGTTTTTT. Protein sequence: CASSLDARNEKLFF.